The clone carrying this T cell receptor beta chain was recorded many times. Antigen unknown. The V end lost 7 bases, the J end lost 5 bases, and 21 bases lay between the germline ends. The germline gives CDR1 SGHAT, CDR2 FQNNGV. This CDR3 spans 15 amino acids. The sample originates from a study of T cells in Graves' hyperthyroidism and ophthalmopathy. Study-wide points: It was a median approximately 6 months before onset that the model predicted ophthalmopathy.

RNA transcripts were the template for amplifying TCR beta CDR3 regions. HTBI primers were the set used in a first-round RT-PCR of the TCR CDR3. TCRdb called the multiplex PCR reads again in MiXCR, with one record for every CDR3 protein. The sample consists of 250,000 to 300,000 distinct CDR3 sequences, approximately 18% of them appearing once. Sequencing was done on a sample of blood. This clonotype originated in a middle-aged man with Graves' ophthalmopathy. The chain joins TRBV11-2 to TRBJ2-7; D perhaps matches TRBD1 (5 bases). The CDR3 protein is CASTQPEAGHHEQYF. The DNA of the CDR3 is TGTGCCAGCACCCAACCTGAAGCAGGGCATCACGAGCAGTACTTC.